The present TCR beta chain was sequenced within a study of T cell clusters in autoimmune cytopenias. TRB was amplified by touch-down multiplex PCR, primer pools A and B combined. TCRdb derives one entry per CDR3 protein from the multiplex PCR reads, leaving out DNA. The ten top clones account for about 31%, within a sample of around 7,000 distinct CDR3 sequences. Findings and caveats of the study: Active autoimmune hepatitis patients had roughly 2.7-fold fewer exclusive TRB clusters than healthy donors.

Roughly 38,000 genome equivalents of blood DNA were amplified for TRB. About this clonotype itself: The antigen is unknown.

The data also belong to a second study, concerning T cell repertoires in aging, cancer and after chemotherapy. That work adds: Untreated cancer patients had significantly lower blood TCR diversity than age-matched healthy donors.

This clonotype originated in a human donor in good health. The sequencing sample was made of peripheral blood.

The CDR3 here is CAWNPGRTLNYGYTF. The chain recombines TRBV30 with TRBJ1-2; TCRdb outputs TRBD1, but without DNA this stays unchecked. The germline CDR1 and CDR2 sequences are GTSNPN and SVGIG (reference sequence). The CDR3 contains 15 residues.